The clone carrying this TCR beta chain came up many times. The CDR3 loop spans 16 amino acids. From germline, CDR1 is SGDLS and CDR2 YYNGEE. V shed 0 bases and J shed 1 base, with 13 bases lying between them. The sample originates from a study of blood T cells in healthy people across ages. Through a sample-barcoded 5' primer and a J-beta primer mix, a second PCR was run for roughly 7 to 12 cycles. Via MiXCR, TCRdb re-called the 5' RACE reads, giving one row per CDR3 protein. The sample consists of under 2,000,000 distinct CDR3 sequences, just under 50% of them appearing once. The TCR sequence derives from a woman aged 40 to 49 in good health. The V gene is TRBV9, the J gene TRBJ2-5; maybe TRBD1 (7 bases). The specimen was blood. The CDR3 coding sequence is TGTGCCAGCAGCGTAGGGAGGGGGCTGCCCCAAGAGACCCAGTACTTC. Its protein product is CASSVGRGLPQETQYF.